One T cell receptor beta chain is described in this entry. Its antigen is not known. The record originates from a study of shared clonotypes between healthy human individuals. Every donor was a Caucasian adult from Nashville, Tennessee. CDR3 size: 15 residues. Trimming at V came to 2 bases and at J to 4 bases, leaving 7 bases not matched to a gene. The germline V gene encodes CDR1 SGHNT and CDR2 YENEEA. The authors ran the assay at deep level. Authors' methods: Filtering of immunoSEQ junctional sequences could not match full-length read filtering. Assay used: immunoSEQ multiplex PCR; TCRdb lists only in-frame clones, some missing. V and J calls and clone size follow that table, whereas D and trimming were derived from the DNA. Of roughly 2.2 million clones listed, approximately 95% are singletons. General study findings and limits: Collection of samples was limited to blood; tissue repertoires likely differ.

Sequencing input: naive CD4+ T cells from PBMCs. As to subset: CD45RA+ positively selected. V gene TRBV11-3 combines with J gene TRBJ2-7, with 8 nucleotides matching TRBD2. The sequence was collected from a man between 18 and 29 years old in good health. Some clones in this sample may be carry-over from other donors' samples. The chain's CDR3 is CASSLTGTREYEQYF. CDR3 coding DNA: TGTGCCAGCAGCTTAACCGGGACTAGGGAATACGAGCAGTACTTC. Variable domain in full (rest from reference TRBV11-3 and TRBJ2-7): EAGVVQSPRYKIIEKKQPVAFWCNPISGHNTLYWYLQNLGQGPELLIRYENEEAVDDSQLPKDRFSAERLKGVDSTLKIQPAELGDSAVYLCASSLTGTREYEQYFGPGTRLTVT.